This section outlines one T cell receptor beta chain sequence together with its context. These data come from a study of blood T cell repertoires in COVID-19. The wider study: Sites across the United States, Italy and Spain contributed samples from acute and convalescent COVID-19. T cells, B-cell-depleted T cells, or PBMCs provided the cDNA or gDNA that served as material.

In the study's own analysis: Reference gene primer amplification in the assay estimated nucleated cell counts. Sequencing was performed with immunoSEQ multiplex PCR; in TCRdb, only in-frame clones are kept and a portion is missing. V and J calls and clone size are those listed in that table; D and trimming were worked out from the DNA. The sample includes 100,000 to 150,000 clones, around 86% of them seen just once. Looked up from germline, CDR1 is LGHDT and CDR2 is YNNKEL (reference sequence). CDR3 length: 15 amino acids. Between the trimmed V and J ends, which lost 4 bases and 1 base, there was a span of 13 bases.

Material for sequencing was peripheral blood. The chain combines TRBV3-1 (or the pseudogene TRBV3-2) with TRBJ1-1, with D possibly matching TRBD1 (5 bases). The TCR was taken from a middle-aged man with active or convalescent COVID-19. In DNA form, the CDR3 reads TGTGCCAGCAGCCTTTGGGGAACAGGGAACACTGAAGCTTTCTTT. It codes for CASSLWGTGNTEAFF.